The T cell receptor (beta chain) under discussion was sequenced for a study of blood T cell repertoires in COVID-19. At the level of the study: Sites in the United States, Italy and Spain provided acute and convalescent COVID-19 samples. In each case, the material was cDNA or gDNA derived from T cells, B-cell-depleted T cells, or PBMCs.

Study processing details: Cell counts per sample came from amplifying reference gene primers. Measured with immunoSEQ multiplex PCR; TCRdb has only the in-frame clones, and not every one. V and J calls and clone size are copied from that table; D and trimming were computed from the DNA. The table records 120,000 or so clones, roughly 87% of them present only once. This CDR3 has 13 amino acids. Germline V CDR1 and CDR2: SNHLY, FYNNEI. Trimming cost V 8 bases and J 0 bases, with 10 bases left between them. The chain links TRBV2 to TRBJ1-1, with a possible D match to TRBD1 (6 bases). The material sequenced was peripheral blood. The clonotype originates from a human donor in a cohort sampled during active COVID-19. The CDR3 here is CASSQGMNTEAFF. The CDR3 DNA is TGTGCCAGCTCACAGGGAATGAACACTGAAGCTTTCTTT.